What follows are 13 T cell receptor beta chains derived from one specimen sequenced in a study of CD8+CD57+ T cells in acquired aplastic anemia. Whoever was chosen for sequencing had shown CD8+CD57+ cell expansion by flow cytometry. Genomic DNA served as template for TCR beta VDJ and CDR3 profiling. TCRdb ran MiXCR on the reads and lists one entry per CDR3 protein. This table holds some 200,000 distinct CDR3 sequences, 65% found once. Sequenced material: sorted CD4+, CD8+, or CD8+CD57+ T cells (not recorded which) from PBMCs. Source of these receptors: a human donor with aplastic anemia.

This chain uses TRBV24-1 with TRBJ2-5; the match to TRBD2 covers 11 bases. The junction had 5 bases not matched to a gene; V was cut back by 5 bases and J by 1 base. Germline CDR1 KGHDR, CDR2 SFDVKD. CDR3 length: 16 residues. The CDR3: CATSARGTSGQETQYF. The CDR3 DNA reads as TGTGCCACCAGTGCTAGAGGGACTAGCGGCCAAGAGACCCAGTACTTC.

The CDR3 protein is CASSIEETQTYEQYF. The CDR3 DNA is TGTGCCAGTAGTATAGAGGAGACTCAAACCTACGAGCAGTACTTC. V gene TRBV19 combines with J gene TRBJ2-7; D unclear. The V end lost 0 bases, the J end lost 2 bases, and 11 bases lay between the germline ends. CDR3 length: 15 residues. The germline V gene has CDR1 LNHDA and CDR2 SQIVND (reference sequence). The whole variable domain, remainder taken from reference TRBV19 and TRBJ2-7, is DGGITQSPKYLFRKEGQNVTLSCEQNLNHDAMYWYRQDPGQGLRLIYYSQIVNDFQKGDIAEGYSVSREKKESFPLTVTSAQKNPTAFYLCASSIEETQTYEQYFGPGTRLTVT.

This chain connects TRBV20-1 to TRBJ1-1; D is uncertain. Germline loops: CDR1 DFQATT, CDR2 SNEGSKA (reference sequence). V lost 3 bases to trimming and J lost 7 bases, with 12 bases between them. There are 12 residues in the CDR3. The CDR3 here is CSARAQTIEAFF. CDR3 nucleotides: TGCAGTGCTAGGGCTCAGACAATTGAAGCTTTCTTT.

This rearrangement joins TRBV19 to TRBJ1-6; no reliable D call. This CDR3 region has 13 residues. V lost 10 bases and J lost 3, with 10 bases in between. The germline CDR1 and CDR2 sequences are LNHDA and SQIVND (reference sequence). Here the CDR3 DNA reads TGTGCCACCGAAGCAGACTATAATTCACCCCTCCACTTT. This gives the protein CATEADYNSPLHF.

The chain carries TRBV25-1 and TRBJ2-3; either TRBD1 or TRBD2 may supply D (5 bases each). This CDR3 is built from 17 residues. Germline loops: CDR1 MGHDK, CDR2 SYGVNS. V lost 1 base, J lost 6 bases, and 20 bases lay in between. The CDR3 DNA reads TGTGCCAGCAGTGAATCGGGATTGTGGGGGAGTGAGGATACGCAGTATTTT. It codes for CASSESGLWGSEDTQYF.

V and J are TRBV7-9 and TRBJ1-4; TRBD1 matches at 8 bases. From germline, CDR1 is SEHNR and CDR2 FQNEAQ (reference sequence). V was pared by 4 bases and J by 8 bases, with 9 bases of the junction left unmatched. This CDR3 region has 15 residues. CDR3 in amino acids: CASSSTTGVVEKLFF. The CDR3 DNA reads as TGTGCCAGCAGCTCTACGACAGGGGTGGTAGAAAAACTGTTTTTT.

In this sample, this clonotype turned up a few times. The chain is built from TRBV7-9 and TRBJ2-7; 7 bases agree with TRBD2. This CDR3 contains 13 residues. The germline V gene encodes CDR1 SEHNR and CDR2 FQNEAQ (reference sequence). V lost 4 bases to trimming and J lost 3 bases; unmatched junction nucleotides: 3. The CDR3 DNA reads TGTGCCAGCAGCTCCAGCGGGGACTACGAGCAGTACTTC. Translating it yields CASSSSGDYEQYF.

V usage is TRBV20-1 and J usage is TRBJ2-3; a possible D gene is TRBD2 (5 bases). Germline V gene lookup returns CDR1 DFQATT and CDR2 SNEGSKA (reference sequence). This CDR3 is built from 13 residues. Between the trimmed V and J ends, which lost 1 base and 5 bases, there was a span of 10 bases. The CDR3 is CSARGTAKDTQYF. The CDR3 bases are TGCAGTGCTAGAGGGACTGCAAAAGATACGCAGTATTTT.

For the CDR3, the DNA is TGTGCCAGCAGCTTGGCTAGCGGGGCCTCCTACGAGCAGTACTTC. Its translation is CASSLASGASYEQYF. V gene TRBV7-2 combines with J gene TRBJ2-7; 9 bases line up with TRBD2. V gave up 3 bases and J gave up 0 bases; unmatched junction bases: 3. This CDR3 has 15 amino acids. Looked up from germline, CDR1 is SGHTA and CDR2 is FQGNSA. The full variable domain, with the rest looked up from reference TRBV7-2 and TRBJ2-7, is GAGVSQSPSNKVTEKGKDVELRCDPISGHTALYWYRQSLGQGLEFLIYFQGNSAPDKSGLPSDRFSAERTGGSVSTLTIQRTQQEDSAVYLCASSLASGASYEQYFGPGTRLTVT.

The chain couples TRBV7-3 to TRBJ2-7; D not certain. This CDR3 contains 13 residues. Trimming left V 5 bases short and J 0 bases short, with 8 bases between. CDR1 and CDR2 (germline): SGHTA, FQGTGA. This chain's CDR3 is CASSMDVSYEQYF. The CDR3 coding sequence is TGTGCCAGCAGCATGGACGTCTCCTACGAGCAGTACTTC.

V gene TRBV2 combines with J gene TRBJ2-3; 8 bases line up with TRBD1. The CDR3 consists of 14 residues. Per germline, CDR1 SNHLY and CDR2 FYNNEI. The CDR3 sequence: CARDTRTGSDTQYF. The CDR3 nucleotides are TGTGCTAGAGACACACGGACAGGGTCAGATACGCAGTATTTT. Drawing the rest from reference TRBV2 and TRBJ2-3, the complete variable domain is EPEVTQTPSHQVTQMGQEVILRCVPISNHLYFYWYRQILGQKVEFLVSFYNNEISEKSEIFDDQFSVERPDGSNFTLKIRSTKLEDSAMYFCARDTRTGSDTQYFGPGTRLTVL.

In nucleotides, the CDR3 is TGTGCCAGCAGCTTAGTTCCTAGCGAATTATACGAGCAGTACTTC. The encoded protein is CASSLVPSELYEQYF. This rearrangement joins TRBV7-3 to TRBJ2-7; a possible D gene is TRBD2 (6 bases). The CDR3 consists of 15 residues. V lost 2 bases and J 4 bases, leaving 15 bases between the germline ends. Germline V CDR1 and CDR2: SGHTA, FQGTGA. Full variable domain (outside the CDR3, taken from reference TRBV7-3 and TRBJ2-7): GAGVSQTPSNKVTEKGKYVELRCDPISGHTALYWYRQSLGQGPEFLIYFQGTGAADDSGLPNDRFFAVRPEGSVSTLKIQRTERGDSAVYLCASSLVPSELYEQYFGPGTRLTVT.

The chain has TRBV20-1 and TRBJ2-1; 13 bases align to TRBD2. Germline CDR1 reads DFQATT; CDR2 reads SNEGSKA (reference sequence). The ends lost 6 bases at V and 8 bases at J; junction bases unmatched: 10. This CDR3 spans 15 amino acids. The CDR3 sequence is CSAILAGGPTDEQFF. The CDR3 coding sequence is TGCAGTGCCATACTAGCGGGGGGGCCGACGGATGAGCAGTTCTTC.